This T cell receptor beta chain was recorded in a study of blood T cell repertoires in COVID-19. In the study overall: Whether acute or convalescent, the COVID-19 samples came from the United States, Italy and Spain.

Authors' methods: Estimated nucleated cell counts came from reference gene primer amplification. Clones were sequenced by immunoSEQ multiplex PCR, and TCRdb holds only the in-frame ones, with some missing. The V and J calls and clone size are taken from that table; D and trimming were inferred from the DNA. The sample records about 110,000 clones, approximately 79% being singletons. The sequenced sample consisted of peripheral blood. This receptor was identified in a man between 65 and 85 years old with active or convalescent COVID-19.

The CDR3 nucleotides are TGTGCCTGGAGTGTGACTAGCGGGAGCTCCTACAATGAGCAGTTCTTC. It yields the protein CAWSVTSGSSYNEQFF. This chain links TRBV30 with TRBJ2-1; the match to TRBD2 covers 12 bases. The CDR3 sequence is 16 residues long. The J segment lost 0 bases and the V segment lost 0 bases, leaving 0 bases of the junction unmatched. CDR1 and CDR2 (germline): GTSNPN, SVGIG (reference sequence).